A selection of T cell receptor beta chains follows, all from one sample in a study of low-dose radiotherapy and immunotherapy resistance in tumors. TCRdb analysed the reads with MiXCR anew, one entry per CDR3 protein. The data show 45,000 or so distinct CDR3 sequences, about 25% seen once. The material sequenced was PBMCs, taken after low-dose radiotherapy plus immunotherapy. The receptors derive from a male donor with prostate cancer. Both conserved end residues are part of each CDR3. The order of the fields is J gene, D gene, V gene, clone size, CDR3 DNA, CDR3 protein. D genes are given only for firm matches. Rows give clone size only sometimes, using once, few, many, or a class for an expanded clone.

TRBJ2-2 | NA | TRBV5-4 | many | TGTGCCAGCAGCTCTAAACAGGGGGGGGACGGGGAGCTGTTTTTT | CASSSKQGGDGELFF
TRBJ2-3 | TRBD2 | TRBV11-2 | NA | TGTGCCAGCAGCTTAGCCCCGTCGCGGGAGGGCCTCGATACGCAGTATTTT | CASSLAPSREGLDTQYF
TRBJ2-7 | NA | TRBV28 | many | TGTGCCAGCAGATCGAGCGGGTTCTACGAGCAGTACTTC | CASRSSGFYEQYF
TRBJ1-1 | NA | TRBV29-1 | many | TGCAGCGTTGCCCAAACTGAAGCTTTCTTT | CSVAQTEAFF
TRBJ1-5 | NA | TRBV20-1 | many | TGCAGTGCTAGCCGCCTCCCTGGCAATCAGCCCCAGCATTTT | CSASRLPGNQPQHF
TRBJ2-2 | TRBD2 | TRBV4-1 | NA | TGTGCCAGCAGCCAAGAGCAGCGGGGGGGCCCCGGGGAGCTGTTTTTT | CASSQEQRGGPGELFF
TRBJ2-1 | TRBD2 | TRBV15 | many | TGTGCCACCAGCGTTAGGATAAGCGGGGGATCGAATGAGCAGTTCTTC | CATSVRISGGSNEQFF
TRBJ2-5 | NA | TRBV5-1 | many | TGCGCCAGCAGCACGAAAGGCGCGGGCGTGGAGACCCAGTACTTC | CASSTKGAGVETQYF
TRBJ2-7 | NA | TRBV7-2 | NA | TGTGCCAGCAGCCTGGCCCCACCTCCAGGCTACGAGCAGTACTTC | CASSLAPPPGYEQYF
TRBJ1-5 | NA | TRBV18 | many | TGTGCCAGCTCACCAGGCGGGCCGCAGCCCCAGCATTTT | CASSPGGPQPQHF
TRBJ2-5 | TRBD1 | TRBV11-1 | NA | TGTGCCAGCAGCCGCGGGACAGGGGTAATGGCGGAAGAGACCCAGTACTTC | CASSRGTGVMAEETQYF
TRBJ2-1 | TRBD2 | TRBV5-1 | many | TGTGCCAGCAGCAAGGGGACTAGCGGCTACAATGAGCAGTTCTTC | CASSKGTSGYNEQFF
TRBJ2-3 | TRBD2 | TRBV4-2 | many | TGTGCCAGCAGCCCTTCACCCGGGACTAGCGGGGGAACAGATACGCAGTATTTT | CASSPSPGTSGGTDTQYF
TRBJ2-1 | NA | TRBV5-1 | NA | TGCGCCAGCAGCTTGCAGGGGTTGGGCTCCTACAATGAGCAGTTCTTC | CASSLQGLGSYNEQFF
TRBJ2-7 | NA | TRBV10-3 | many | TGTGCCATCATGGGCGGTGGGCACCAACTCTACGAGCAGTACTTC | CAIMGGGHQLYEQYF
TRBJ2-7 | TRBD1 | TRBV20-1 | NA | TGCAGTGCCCCCATCCCGACAGGGGCCTACGAGCAGTACTTC | CSAPIPTGAYEQYF
TRBJ2-2 | TRBD2 | TRBV6-5 | once | TGTGCCAGCAGTTACTCTAGGACTAGCCCCGGGGAGCTGTTTTTT | CASSYSRTSPGELFF
TRBJ2-3 | TRBD2 | TRBV6-2/TRBV6-3 | NA | TGTGCCAGCAGTTACTCGGTCGGGACTAGCCGATCTAGCACAGATACGCAGTATTTT | CASSYSVGTSRSSTDTQYF
TRBJ2-2 | NA | TRBV20-1 | many | TGCAGTGCTAGAGATAAGAGGGGGTGGAACACCGGGGAGCTGTTTTTT | CSARDKRGWNTGELFF
TRBJ1-1 | TRBD1 | TRBV29-1 | medium-sized | TGCAGCAGCGGACAGGGCATCGGCACTGAAGCTTTCTTT | CSSGQGIGTEAFF
TRBJ2-3 | NA | TRBV9 | many | TGTGCCAGCAGCGTAGTTCGGCCGGGGAGCATTATGACAGATACGCAGTATTTT | CASSVVRPGSIMTDTQYF
TRBJ1-2 | TRBD1 | TRBV5-6 | many | TGTGCCAGCAGCTTCGGACAGGGGAGAGATGGCTACACCTTC | CASSFGQGRDGYTF
TRBJ1-1 | NA | TRBV28 | NA | TGTGCCAGCAGTTTAGGAGCTCATGAAGCTTTCTTT | CASSLGAHEAFF
TRBJ1-1 | NA | TRBV7-9 | many | TGTGCCAGCAGCTTTGTGAGCATTGAAGCTTTCTTT | CASSFVSIEAFF
TRBJ2-2 | NA | TRBV7-2 | NA | TGTGCCAGCAGCCCCACAGTCTGGGGCACCGGGGAGCTGTTTTTT | CASSPTVWGTGELFF
TRBJ1-1 | NA | TRBV5-1 | many | TGCGCCAGCAGCGTCACCACGGGGGGCACTGAAGCTTTCTTT | CASSVTTGGTEAFF
TRBJ1-1 | TRBD1 | TRBV4-1 | many | TGCGCCAGCAGCCAGGGACAGGGACTCACTGAAGCTTTCTTT | CASSQGQGLTEAFF
TRBJ1-2 | TRBD1 | TRBV5-1 | many | TGCGCCAGCAGCTTGGCCGGGACAGGGAATGGCTACACCTTC | CASSLAGTGNGYTF
TRBJ1-1 | NA | TRBV7-9 | many | TGTGCCAGCAGCTTAAACACTGAAGCTTTCTTT | CASSLNTEAFF
TRBJ1-6 | TRBD1 | TRBV7-2 | NA | TGTGCCAGCAGCTTAGAGGGGACAGGGGGCAATTCACCCCTCCACTTT | CASSLEGTGGNSPLHF
TRBJ2-3 | TRBD1 | TRBV3-1 | NA | TGTGCCAGCAGCCAAGGACAGGGAAATACAGATACGCAGTATTTT | CASSQGQGNTDTQYF
TRBJ2-7 | NA | TRBV5-4 | many | TGTGCCAGCAGCCCCTCTCGACAGGACTCCTACGAGCAGTACTTC | CASSPSRQDSYEQYF
TRBJ2-3 | TRBD2 | TRBV5-4 | NA | TGTGCCAGCAGCTTCCCGAGGGGAGGGCGGCGCACAGATACGCAGTATTTT | CASSFPRGGRRTDTQYF
TRBJ1-1 | NA | TRBV2 | many | TGTGCCAGCAGTGATTCCCCAGAGGGAAGGACTGAAGCTTTCTTT | CASSDSPEGRTEAFF
TRBJ1-1 | NA | TRBV28 | few | TGTGCCAGCAGTCTAGACAGTCTGAACACTGAAGCTTTCTTT | CASSLDSLNTEAFF
TRBJ1-6 | NA | TRBV3-1 | many | TGTGCCAGCGCCAGGGTAGACTCACCCCTCCACTTT | CASARVDSPLHF
TRBJ2-2 | NA | TRBV24-1 | many | TGTGCCACCAGTGATTTAACCGGGCGCTACACCGGGGAGCTGTTTTTT | CATSDLTGRYTGELFF
TRBJ1-1 | TRBD1 | TRBV28 | many | TGTGCCAGCAGTTTCCGGGACAGAAGGACTGAAGCTTTCTTT | CASSFRDRRTEAFF
TRBJ2-7 | NA | TRBV6-2/TRBV6-3 | many | TGTGCCAGCAGTTACTCGAAGGTGAACGGGGACTACGAGCAGTACTTC | CASSYSKVNGDYEQYF
TRBJ2-7 | NA | TRBV5-1 | NA | TGCGCCAGCAGCTCCACCCCGGCGTCCAGCTCCTACGAGCAGTACTTC | CASSSTPASSSYEQYF
TRBJ1-1 | NA | TRBV12-3/TRBV12-4 | many | TGTGCCAGCAGTTTATTGGGGGGTGGAGACACTGAAGCTTTCTTT | CASSLLGGGDTEAFF
TRBJ2-1 | TRBD2 | TRBV6-5 | NA | TGTGCCACCCCCGGTACTAGCGGGATGGTCCCCTACAATGAGCAGTTCTTC | CATPGTSGMVPYNEQFF
TRBJ2-7 | TRBD1 | TRBV12-3/TRBV12-4 | many | TGTGCCAGCAGCCAGGGACAGGATCGGTACTTC | CASSQGQDRYF
TRBJ2-7 | NA | TRBV6-2/TRBV6-3 | many | TGTGCCAGCAGGAATAGCCCCTACGAGCAGTACTTC | CASRNSPYEQYF
TRBJ2-5 | NA | TRBV7-2 | NA | TGTGCCAGCAGCTTAGGGCGACTGCCTTGGGGAGAGACCCAGTACTTC | CASSLGRLPWGETQYF
TRBJ2-3 | NA | TRBV9 | NA | TGTGCCAGTACTAAAACTAGCACAGATACGCAGTATTTT | CASTKTSTDTQYF
TRBJ2-2 | TRBD2 | TRBV12-3/TRBV12-4 | many | TGTGCCAGCAGTTTAAGGACGGGGGGGCGGAACACCGGGGAGCTGTTTTTT | CASSLRTGGRNTGELFF
TRBJ2-3 | TRBD1 | TRBV18 | many | TGTGCCAGCTCACCCGGGGTCAGGGGGCGTGCGACAGATACGCAGTATTTT | CASSPGVRGRATDTQYF
TRBJ2-5 | NA | TRBV6-2/TRBV6-3 | many | TGTGCCAGCAGAACGGGGGACAGAAAAGAGACCCAGTACTTC | CASRTGDRKETQYF
TRBJ2-3 | TRBD2 | TRBV3-1 | many | TGTGCCAGCAGCCCCCTCGGGACTAGCGGGGGGAGAACAGATACGCAGTATTTT | CASSPLGTSGGRTDTQYF
TRBJ2-2 | NA | TRBV19 | NA | NA | CASLGAGGRSTGELFFVFF
TRBJ2-3 | NA | TRBV12-3/TRBV12-4 | many | TGTGCCAGCAGCTTTCAGCAGGAGGGGGATACGCAGTATTTT | CASSFQQEGDTQYF
TRBJ2-5 | TRBD2 | TRBV29-1 | many | TGCAGCGGCGGACTAGCGGGAGATGAGACCCAGTACTTC | CSGGLAGDETQYF
TRBJ2-1 | NA | TRBV28 | medium-sized | TGTGCCAGCAGTTTGCCAACTCAGACCAATGAGCAGTTCTTC | CASSLPTQTNEQFF
TRBJ2-2 | NA | TRBV10-1 | many | TGCGCCAGCAGTGAGTCCCTCGGGAGTAATACCGGGGAGCTGTTTTTT | CASSESLGSNTGELFF